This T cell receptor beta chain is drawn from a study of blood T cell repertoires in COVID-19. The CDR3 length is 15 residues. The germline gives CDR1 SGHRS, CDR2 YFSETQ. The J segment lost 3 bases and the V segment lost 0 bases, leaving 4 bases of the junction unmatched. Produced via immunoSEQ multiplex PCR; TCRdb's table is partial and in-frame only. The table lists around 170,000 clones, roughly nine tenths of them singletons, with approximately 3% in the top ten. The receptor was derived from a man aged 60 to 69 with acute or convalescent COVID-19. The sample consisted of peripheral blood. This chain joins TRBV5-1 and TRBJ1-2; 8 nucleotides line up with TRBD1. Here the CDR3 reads CASSLDRGTDYGYTF. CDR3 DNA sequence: TGCGCCAGCAGCTTGGACAGGGGGACTGACTATGGCTACACCTTC.